This T cell receptor delta chain was found in a study of γδ T cells in repeated Plasmodium falciparum infection. About the research overall: Some Malian samples span acute malaria episodes; others come from no-transmission periods.

In the case of this clone: It is likely a read error: a sequence one base away is far more abundant. This same CDR3 is encoded by further DNA sequences in the sample.

Gammadelta T cells were flow-sorted from PBMC into Vgamma9/Vdelta2+ and Vdelta2-negative populations for bulk analysis. The CDR3 covers 20 residues. Germline CDR1 TSWWSYY, CDR2 QGS. Each sorted gammadelta sample had TRG and TRD chains sequenced. TCRdb re-processed the multiplex PCR reads using CATT. The table lists 50,000 or so delta-chain clones, roughly 1.5% of them singletons. This clonotype was sampled from a pool of human donors (malaria-infected and uninfected, not separated). The sequenced sample was gamma-delta T cells from blood. The chain links TRDV1 to TRDJ1; TRDD3 agrees at 9 bases. The J gene, absent from TCRdb, was called here by matching the DNA to germline. The CDR3 bases are TGTGCCCTTGGGGAAGGAGCGCCTTTACGTCCGGGGGATACAGTCGATAAACTCATCTTT. Translated, it gives CALGEGAPLRPGDTVDKLIF.